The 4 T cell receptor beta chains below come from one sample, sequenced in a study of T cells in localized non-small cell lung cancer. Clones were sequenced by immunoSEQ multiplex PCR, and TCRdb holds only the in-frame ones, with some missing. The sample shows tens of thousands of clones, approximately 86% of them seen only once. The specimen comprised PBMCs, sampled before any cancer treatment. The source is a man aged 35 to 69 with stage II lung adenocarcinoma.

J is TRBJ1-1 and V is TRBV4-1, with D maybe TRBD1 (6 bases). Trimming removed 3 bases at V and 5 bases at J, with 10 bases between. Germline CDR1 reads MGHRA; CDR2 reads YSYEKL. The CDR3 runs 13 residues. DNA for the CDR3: TGCGCCAGCAGCCAGCAGGGGTTAACTGAAGCTTTCTTT. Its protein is CASSQQGLTEAFF.

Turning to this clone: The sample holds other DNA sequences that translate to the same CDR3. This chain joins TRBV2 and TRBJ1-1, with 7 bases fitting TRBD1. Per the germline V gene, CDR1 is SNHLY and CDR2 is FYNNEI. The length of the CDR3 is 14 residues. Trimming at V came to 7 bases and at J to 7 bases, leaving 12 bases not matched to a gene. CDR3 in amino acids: CASKLEQGRGEAFF. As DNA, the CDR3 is TGTGCCAGCAAATTGGAACAGGGGAGAGGTGAAGCTTTCTTT.

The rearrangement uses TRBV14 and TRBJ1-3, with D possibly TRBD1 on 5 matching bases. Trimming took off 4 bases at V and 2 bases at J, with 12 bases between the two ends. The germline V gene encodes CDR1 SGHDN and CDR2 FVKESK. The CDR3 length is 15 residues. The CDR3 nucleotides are TGTGCCAGCAGCCCAGGGTTGCGGGCTGGAAACACCATATATTTT. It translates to CASSPGLRAGNTIYF. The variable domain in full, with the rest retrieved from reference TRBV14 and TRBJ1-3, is EAGVTQFPSHSVIEKGQTVTLRCDPISGHDNLYWYRRVMGKEIKFLLHFVKESKQDESGMPNNRFLAERTGGTYSTLKVQPAELEDSGVYFCASSPGLRAGNTIYFGEGSWLTVV.

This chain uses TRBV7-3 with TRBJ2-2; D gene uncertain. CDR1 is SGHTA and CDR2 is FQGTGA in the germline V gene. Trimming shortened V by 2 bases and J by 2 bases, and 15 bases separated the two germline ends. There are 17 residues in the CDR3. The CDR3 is CASSLSFGRPNTGELFF. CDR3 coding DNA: TGTGCCAGCAGCTTATCTTTCGGACGTCCCAACACCGGGGAGCTGTTTTTT. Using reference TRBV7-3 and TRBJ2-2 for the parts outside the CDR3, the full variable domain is GAGVSQTPSNKVTEKGKYVELRCDPISGHTALYWYRQSLGQGPEFLIYFQGTGAADDSGLPNDRFFAVRPEGSVSTLKIQRTERGDSAVYLCASSLSFGRPNTGELFFGEGSRLTVL.